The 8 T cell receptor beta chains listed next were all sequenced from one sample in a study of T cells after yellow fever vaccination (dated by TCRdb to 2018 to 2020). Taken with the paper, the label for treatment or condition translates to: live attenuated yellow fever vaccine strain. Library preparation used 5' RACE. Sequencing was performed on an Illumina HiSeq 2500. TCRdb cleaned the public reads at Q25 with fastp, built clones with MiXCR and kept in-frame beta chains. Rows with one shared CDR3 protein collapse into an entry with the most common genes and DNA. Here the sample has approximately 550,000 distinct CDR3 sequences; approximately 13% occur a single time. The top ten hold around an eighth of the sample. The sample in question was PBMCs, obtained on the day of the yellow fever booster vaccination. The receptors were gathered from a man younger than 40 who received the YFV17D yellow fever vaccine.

The CDR3 DNA follows: TGCGCCAGCAGTGAGTCTTGGAGGAGCTACGAGCAGTACTTC. Its translation: CASSESWRSYEQYF. This rearrangement joins TRBV10-1 to TRBJ2-7, with TRBD2 as a possible D gene (5 bases). This CDR3 is built from 14 residues. Germline loops: CDR1 WNHNN, CDR2 SYGVQD (reference sequence). Deletions cut 0 bases from V and 3 bases from J, with 9 bases between.

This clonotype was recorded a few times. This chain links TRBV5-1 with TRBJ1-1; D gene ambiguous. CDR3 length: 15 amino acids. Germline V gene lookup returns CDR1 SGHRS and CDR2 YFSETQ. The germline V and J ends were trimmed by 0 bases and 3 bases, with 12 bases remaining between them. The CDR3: CASSLEPPRDTEAFF. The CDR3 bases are TGCGCCAGCAGCTTGGAACCCCCAAGGGACACTGAAGCTTTCTTT.

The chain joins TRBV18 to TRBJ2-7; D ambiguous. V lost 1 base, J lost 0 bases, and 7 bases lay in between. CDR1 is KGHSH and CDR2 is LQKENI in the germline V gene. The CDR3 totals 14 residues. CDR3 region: CASSPQTSSYEQYF. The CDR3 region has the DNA TGTGCCAGCTCACCACAGACCTCCTCCTACGAGCAGTACTTC.

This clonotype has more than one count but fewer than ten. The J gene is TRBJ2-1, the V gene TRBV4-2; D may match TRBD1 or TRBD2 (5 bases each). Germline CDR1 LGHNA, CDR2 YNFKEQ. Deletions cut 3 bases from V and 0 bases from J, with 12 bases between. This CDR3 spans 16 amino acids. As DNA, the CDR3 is TGTGCCAGCAGCCACGCCGGGACCGCCTCCTACAATGAGCAGTTCTTC. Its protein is CASSHAGTASYNEQFF.

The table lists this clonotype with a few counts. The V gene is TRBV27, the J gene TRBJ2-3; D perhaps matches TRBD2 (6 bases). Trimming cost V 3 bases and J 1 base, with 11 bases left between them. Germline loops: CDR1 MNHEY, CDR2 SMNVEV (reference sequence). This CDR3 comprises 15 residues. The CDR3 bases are TGTGCCAGCAGTTTTGAGGCTAGCGGCACAGATACGCAGTATTTT. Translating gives CASSFEASGTDTQYF.

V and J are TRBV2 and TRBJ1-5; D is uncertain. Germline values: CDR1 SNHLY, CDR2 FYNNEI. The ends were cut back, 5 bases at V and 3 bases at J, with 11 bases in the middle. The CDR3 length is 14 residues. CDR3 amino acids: CASSWGQSNQPQHF. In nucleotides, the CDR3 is TGTGCCAGCAGTTGGGGTCAGTCCAATCAGCCCCAGCATTTT.

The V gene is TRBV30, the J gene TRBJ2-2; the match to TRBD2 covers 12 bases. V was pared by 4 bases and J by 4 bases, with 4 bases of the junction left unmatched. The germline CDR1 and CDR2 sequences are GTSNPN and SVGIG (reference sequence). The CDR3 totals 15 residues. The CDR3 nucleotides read TGTGCCTGGACACTAGCGGGAGGCGGCACCGGGGAGCTGTTTTTT. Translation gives CAWTLAGGGTGELFF.

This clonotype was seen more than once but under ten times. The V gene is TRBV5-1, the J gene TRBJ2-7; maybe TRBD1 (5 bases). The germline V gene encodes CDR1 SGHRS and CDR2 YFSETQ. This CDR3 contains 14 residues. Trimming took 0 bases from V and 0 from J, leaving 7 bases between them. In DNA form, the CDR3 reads TGCGCCAGCAGCTTGGACAGGTTCTCCTACGAGCAGTACTTC. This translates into CASSLDRFSYEQYF.